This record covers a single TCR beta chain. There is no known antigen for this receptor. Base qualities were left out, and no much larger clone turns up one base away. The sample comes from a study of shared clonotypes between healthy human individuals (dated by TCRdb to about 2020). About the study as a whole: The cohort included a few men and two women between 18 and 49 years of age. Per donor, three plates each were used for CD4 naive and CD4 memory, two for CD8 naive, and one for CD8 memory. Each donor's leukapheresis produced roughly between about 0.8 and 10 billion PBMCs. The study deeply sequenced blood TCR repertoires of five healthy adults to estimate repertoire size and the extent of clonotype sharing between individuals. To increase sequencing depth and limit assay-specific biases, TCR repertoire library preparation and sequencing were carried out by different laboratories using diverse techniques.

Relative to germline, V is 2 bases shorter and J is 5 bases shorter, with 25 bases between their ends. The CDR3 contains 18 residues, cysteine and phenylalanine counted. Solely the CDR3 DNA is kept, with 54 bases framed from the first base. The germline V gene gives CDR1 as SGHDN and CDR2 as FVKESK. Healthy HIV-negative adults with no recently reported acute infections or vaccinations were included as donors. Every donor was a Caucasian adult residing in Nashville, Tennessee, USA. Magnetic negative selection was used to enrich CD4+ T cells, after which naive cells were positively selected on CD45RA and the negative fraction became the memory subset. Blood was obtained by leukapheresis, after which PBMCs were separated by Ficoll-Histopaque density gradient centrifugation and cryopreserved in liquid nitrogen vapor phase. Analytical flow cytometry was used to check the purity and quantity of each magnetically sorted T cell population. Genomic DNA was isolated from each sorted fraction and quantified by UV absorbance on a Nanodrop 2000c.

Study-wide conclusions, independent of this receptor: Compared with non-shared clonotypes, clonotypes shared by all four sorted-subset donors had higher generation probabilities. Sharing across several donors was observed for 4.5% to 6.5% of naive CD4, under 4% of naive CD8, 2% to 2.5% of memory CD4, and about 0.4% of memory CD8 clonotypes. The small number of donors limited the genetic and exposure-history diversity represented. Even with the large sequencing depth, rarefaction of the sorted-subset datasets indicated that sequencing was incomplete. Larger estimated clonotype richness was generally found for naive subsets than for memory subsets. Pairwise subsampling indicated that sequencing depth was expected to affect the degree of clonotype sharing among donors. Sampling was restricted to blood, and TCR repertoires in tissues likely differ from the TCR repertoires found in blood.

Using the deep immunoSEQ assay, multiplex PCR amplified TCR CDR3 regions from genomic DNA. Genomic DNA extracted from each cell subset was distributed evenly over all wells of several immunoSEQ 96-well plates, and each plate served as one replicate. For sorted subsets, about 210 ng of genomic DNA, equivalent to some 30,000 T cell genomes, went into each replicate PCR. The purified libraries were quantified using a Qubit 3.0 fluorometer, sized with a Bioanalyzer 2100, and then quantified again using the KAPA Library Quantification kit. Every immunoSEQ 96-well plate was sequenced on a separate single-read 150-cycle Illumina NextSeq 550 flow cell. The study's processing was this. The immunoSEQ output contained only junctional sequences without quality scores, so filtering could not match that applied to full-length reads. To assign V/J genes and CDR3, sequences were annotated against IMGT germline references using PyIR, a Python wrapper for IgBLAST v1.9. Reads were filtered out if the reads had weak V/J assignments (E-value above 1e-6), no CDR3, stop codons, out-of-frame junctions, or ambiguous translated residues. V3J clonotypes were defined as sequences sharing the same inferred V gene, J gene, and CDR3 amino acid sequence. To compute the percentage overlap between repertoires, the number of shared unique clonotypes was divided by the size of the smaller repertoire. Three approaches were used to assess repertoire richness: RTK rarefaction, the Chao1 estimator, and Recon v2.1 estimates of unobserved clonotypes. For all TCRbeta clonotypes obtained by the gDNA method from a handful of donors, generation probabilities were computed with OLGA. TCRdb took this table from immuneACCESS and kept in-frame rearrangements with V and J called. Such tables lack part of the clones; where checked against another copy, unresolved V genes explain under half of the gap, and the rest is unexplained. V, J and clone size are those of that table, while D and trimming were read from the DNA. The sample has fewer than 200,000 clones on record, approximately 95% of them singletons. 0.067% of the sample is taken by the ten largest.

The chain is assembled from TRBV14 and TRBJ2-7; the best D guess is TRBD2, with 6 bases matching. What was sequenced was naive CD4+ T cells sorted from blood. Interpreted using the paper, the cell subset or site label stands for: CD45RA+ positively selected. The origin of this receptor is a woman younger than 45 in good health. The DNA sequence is TGTGCCAGCAGCCAAAAGAGGGAGGAGCTCCTCTCCGGCCACGAGCAGTACTTC. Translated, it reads CASSQKREELLSGHEQYF. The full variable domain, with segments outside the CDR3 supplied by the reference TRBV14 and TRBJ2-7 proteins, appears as EAGVTQFPSHSVIEKGQTVTLRCDPISGHDNLYWYRRVMGKEIKFLLHFVKESKQDESGMPNNRFLAERTGGTYSTLKVQPAELEDSGVYFCASSQKREELLSGHEQYFGPGTRLTVT.